Listed here are 2 T cell receptor beta chains from one sample, sequenced in a study of beta chain features in type 1 diabetes. Study results and caveats: TCRB CDR3s were moderately but significantly shorter in Type 1 diabetes patients in all four CD4+ subsets.

The authors reverse transcribed all of the isolated RNA, so sequencing captured expressed TCRB transcripts. Here immunoSEQ multiplex PCR was the method, and the copy in TCRdb shows in-frame clones only, minus some. The top ten clones hold roughly 0.04% of a sample with about 710,000 clones, about an eighth of them seen once. Their target antigens are unknown. Sequencing input: naive CD4+ T cells from blood. The receptor source for this set is a man aged 18 to 35 with type 1 diabetes.

V and J are TRBV5-1 and TRBJ2-7, with unresolved D. Looked up from germline, CDR1 is SGHRS and CDR2 is YFSETQ. The CDR3 is 15 amino acids. The V end lost 0 bases, the J end lost 4 bases, and 14 bases lay between the germline ends. This CDR3 reads CASSLGVTSLYEQYF. CDR3 nucleotides: TGCGCCAGCAGCTTGGGGGTCACTTCACTTTACGAGCAGTACTTC.

The chain combines TRBV6-1 with TRBJ2-3; 8 bases agree with TRBD2. Trimming took 7 bases from V and 4 from J; bases not matched to a gene: 7. Germline V gene lookup returns CDR1 MNHNS and CDR2 SASEGT. This CDR3 comprises 14 residues. Here the CDR3 reads CASKKAGAADTQYF. CDR3 sequence (DNA): TGTGCCAGCAAAAAAGCGGGAGCTGCAGATACGCAGTATTTT.